This passage covers 11 T cell receptor beta chains from one sample sequenced in a study of shared clonotypes between healthy human individuals. This table comes from immunoSEQ multiplex PCR, and its TCRdb copy is limited to in-frame clones, with some not included. The table has some 300,000 clones, about 70% seen once. The specimen was memory CD4+ T cells sorted from blood. Stated subset: CD45RA-negative fraction. All receptors come from a young man in good health.

V usage is TRBV5-8 and J usage is TRBJ2-2; 7 bases match TRBD2. CDR1 and CDR2 from the germline V gene are SGHTS and YDEGEE. V gave up 3 bases and J gave up 3 bases; unmatched junction bases: 14. The CDR3 sequence is 18 residues long. This CDR3 is CASSSYSNLADHTGELFF. Here the CDR3 DNA reads TGTGCCAGCAGCTCCTACTCCAACCTAGCGGACCACACCGGGGAGCTGTTTTTT.

The chain links TRBV21-1 to TRBJ2-1; the D call of TRBD2 is as the table states it, not checked on the DNA. TRBV21-1 counts as a pseudogene. The CDR3 spans 15 residues. The CDR3 DNA reads as TGTGCCAGCACCCCTCGGGAGGAGATGGGCAATGAGCAGTTCTTC. Its translation: CASTPREEMGNEQFF.

The genes are TRBV10-1 and TRBJ2-1; no clear D gene. Germline-derived CDR1 and CDR2 are WNHNN and SYGVQD (reference sequence). V was pared by 11 bases and J by 6 bases, with 11 bases between. The CDR3 is 11 amino acids. The CDR3 coding sequence is TGCGCCTCCAAGGACGGCAATGAGCAGTTCTTC. The encoded protein is CASKDGNEQFF.

The chain couples TRBV7-2 to TRBJ2-1; 8 nucleotides align to TRBD1. In germline, CDR1 is SGHTA, CDR2 FQGNSA. This CDR3 is built from 17 residues. Trimming at V came to 5 bases and at J to 6 bases, leaving 15 bases not matched to a gene. The CDR3 is CASSPTVRDRPFNEQFF. The CDR3 coding sequence is TGTGCCAGCAGCCCAACCGTTAGGGACAGGCCATTCAATGAGCAGTTCTTC. Variable domain in full (rest from reference TRBV7-2 and TRBJ2-1): GAGVSQSPSNKVTEKGKDVELRCDPISGHTALYWYRQSLGQGLEFLIYFQGNSAPDKSGLPSDRFSAERTGGSVSTLTIQRTQQEDSAVYLCASSPTVRDRPFNEQFFGPGTRLTVL.

As DNA, the CDR3 is TGTGCCAGCAGTGAAGTAGCTTTTGGGAAACTGTTTTTT. It encodes CASSEVAFGKLFF. The chain recombines TRBV6-1 with TRBJ1-4, with D uncertain. Trimming took 1 base from V and 11 from J, leaving 11 bases between them. The CDR3 contains 13 residues. Germline assignment: CDR1 MNHNS and CDR2 SASEGT.

This chain links TRBV5-1 with TRBJ2-3; no clear D. V lost 4 bases to trimming and J lost 0 bases, with 12 bases between them. The CDR3 contains 15 residues. Per the germline V gene, CDR1 is SGHRS and CDR2 is YFSETQ. CDR3 residues: CASSLNPSSTDTQYF. The CDR3 DNA is TGCGCCAGCAGCCTAAATCCTTCTAGCACAGATACGCAGTATTTT. The whole variable domain, remainder taken from reference TRBV5-1 and TRBJ2-3, is KAGVTQTPRYLIKTRGQQVTLSCSPISGHRSVSWYQQTPGQGLQFLFEYFSETQRNKGNFPGRFSGRQFSNSRSEMNVSTLELGDSALYLCASSLNPSSTDTQYFGPGTRLTVL.

The rearrangement joins TRBV7-2 to TRBJ2-7; 10 bases are shared with TRBD2. The CDR3 contains 15 residues. CDR1 and CDR2 (germline): SGHTA, FQGNSA. Trimming at V came to 2 bases and at J to 1 base, leaving 2 bases not matched to a gene. The CDR3 coding sequence is TGTGCCAGCAGCTTAAGCGGGAGGGGTTCCTACGAGCAGTACTTC. Its protein is CASSLSGRGSYEQYF.

The chain combines TRBV7-8 with TRBJ1-5, with D tentatively TRBD1 (5 bases). Trimming stripped 1 base from V and 9 bases from J, with 10 bases between. The length of the CDR3 is 13 residues. Germline CDR1 reads SGHVS; CDR2 reads FQNEAQ. CDR3 DNA sequence: TGTGCCAGCAGCTTAGACCTCCAGGGGCCCCAGCATTTT. As protein: CASSLDLQGPQHF. Variable domain in full (rest from reference TRBV7-8 and TRBJ1-5): GAGVSQSPRYKVAKRGQDVALRCDPISGHVSLFWYQQALGQGPEFLTYFQNEAQLDKSGLPSDRFFAERPEGSVSTLKIQRTQQEDSAVYLCASSLDLQGPQHFGDGTRLSIL.

The sample holds one count of this clone. The rearrangement joins TRBV5-4 to TRBJ2-3; D call uncertain. From germline, CDR1 is SGHNT and CDR2 YYREEE (reference sequence). V lost 1 base and J 4 bases, leaving 7 bases between the germline ends. The CDR3 runs 13 residues. This chain's CDR3 is CASSLTGPDTQYF. The CDR3 DNA follows: TGTGCCAGCAGCTTGACTGGGCCAGATACGCAGTATTTT.

This clone has a single count. The chain joins TRBV7-6 to TRBJ2-5; no firm D call. V lost 2 bases and J 2 bases, leaving 9 bases between the germline ends. The CDR3 consists of 14 residues. Germline-derived CDR1 and CDR2 are SGHVS and FNYEAQ. The CDR3 sequence: CASSLLADQETQYF. The CDR3, as DNA: TGTGCCAGCAGCTTACTGGCAGATCAAGAGACCCAGTACTTC. The whole variable domain, remainder taken from reference TRBV7-6 and TRBJ2-5, is GAGVSQSPRYKVTKRGQDVALRCDPISGHVSLYWYRQALGQGPEFLTYFNYEAQQDKSGLPNDRFSAERPEGSISTLTIQRTEQRDSAMYRCASSLLADQETQYFGPGTRLLVL.

This chain uses TRBV2 with TRBJ1-6, with 7 bases aligning to TRBD1. The CDR3 has 14 amino acids. V lost 6 bases to trimming and J lost 4 bases; unmatched junction nucleotides: 3. Germline CDR1 is SNHLY and CDR2 is FYNNEI. CDR3 bases: TGTGCCAGCAGAACGGGACAGTATAATTCACCCCTCCACTTT. Translation: CASRTGQYNSPLHF.